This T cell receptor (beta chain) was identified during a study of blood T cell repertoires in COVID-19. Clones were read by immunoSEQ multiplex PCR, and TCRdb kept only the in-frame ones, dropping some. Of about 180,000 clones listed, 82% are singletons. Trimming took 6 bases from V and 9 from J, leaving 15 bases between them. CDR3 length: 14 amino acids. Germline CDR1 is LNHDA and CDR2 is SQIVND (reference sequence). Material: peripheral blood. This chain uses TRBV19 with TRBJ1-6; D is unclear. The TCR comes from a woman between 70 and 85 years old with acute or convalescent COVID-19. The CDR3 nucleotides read TGTGCCAGTAGAGTCAGCGGAGGTCGTTCACCCCTCCACTTT. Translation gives CASRVSGGRSPLHF.